These 16 T cell receptor beta chains share one sample of origin, sequenced in a study of cytomegalovirus exposure and HLA in healthy donors. The PCR ran on 60 Vbeta and 13 Jbeta primers. The assay was immunoSEQ multiplex PCR, and TCRdb's table has in-frame clones only and misses some. This sample yields fewer than 250,000 clones, of which 70% to 80% are seen a single time; approximately 1.9% belongs to the top ten. The specimen sequenced was PBMCs. The receptors shown here come from a young woman in good health and CMV-seronegative.

The chain employs TRBV7-3 and TRBJ2-1; TRBD1 aligns across 8 bases. Germline V CDR1 and CDR2: SGHTA, FQGTGA. CDR3 length equals 15 residues. Trimming cost V 5 bases and J 5 bases; bases outside gene matches: 8. CDR3 in amino acids: CASSRGTGGDNEQFF. CDR3 bases: TGTGCCAGCAGCCGGGGGACAGGTGGGGACAATGAGCAGTTCTTC.

Comment on this clone: The junction departs from the called germline gene at one end, perhaps through a read error. The chain employs TRBV7-7 and TRBJ2-1, with TRBD2 identical over 8 bases. This CDR3 comprises 17 residues. Germline V gene sequence: CDR1 SSHAT, CDR2 FNYEAQ (reference sequence). The CDR3 loop is CASSLGSSGSVSDEQFF. CDR3 DNA: TGTGCTAGCAGCTTAGGCTCGAGCGGGAGTGTGTCGGATGAGCAGTTCTTC.

The chain has TRBV6-1 and TRBJ1-2; 7 positions match TRBD1. Germline V gene sequence: CDR1 MNHNS, CDR2 SASEGT. J was trimmed by 8 bases and V by 10 bases; bases with no gene match: 7. This CDR3 comprises 11 residues. CDR3 loop: CATRGPWGYTF. The CDR3 DNA sequence: TGTGCCACAAGGGGGCCCTGGGGCTACACCTTC.

The DNA of the CDR3 is TGTGCCAGCAGCCCACTCCCGGACAGAAACTATGGCTACACCTTC. Translated: CASSPLPDRNYGYTF. This sequence joins TRBV6-5 and TRBJ1-2, with D perhaps matching TRBD1 (6 bases). Per the germline V gene, CDR1 is MNHEY and CDR2 is SVGAGI. The CDR3 sequence is 15 residues long. V shed 6 bases and J shed 2 bases, with 16 bases lying between them.

This clone was seen once. The CDR3 DNA sequence: TGTGCCAGCAGCGTAGGGCCAGATTCTAGCACAGATACGCAGTATTTT. Translated, it gives CASSVGPDSSTDTQYF. This chain connects TRBV9 to TRBJ2-3, with D unclear. V lost 0 bases to trimming and J lost 0 bases, with 11 bases between them. Germline V lookup: CDR1 SGDLS, CDR2 YYNGEE. CDR3 length equals 16 residues. Filled out from reference TRBV9 and TRBJ2-3, the complete variable domain reads DSGVTQTPKHLITATGQRVTLRCSPRSGDLSVYWYQQSLDQGLQFLIQYYNGEERAKGNILERFSAQQFPDLHSELNLSSLELGDSALYFCASSVGPDSSTDTQYFGPGTRLTVL.

With regard to this clone: The junction differs from germline at one of its ends, possibly a read error. The V and J genes are TRBV7-7 and TRBJ2-3, with TRBD2 matching 10 bases. CDR3 length: 16 amino acids. Germline loops: CDR1 SSHAT, CDR2 FNYEAQ (reference sequence). This CDR3 reads CASSPWVAGGTDTQYF. CDR3 DNA: TGTGCTAGCAGCCCATGGGTAGCGGGGGGTACAGATACGCAGTATTTT. The complete variable domain, with remaining parts taken from reference TRBV7-7 and TRBJ2-3, reads GAGVSQSPRYKVTKRGQDVTLRCDPISSHATLYWYQQALGQGPEFLTYFNYEAQPDKSGLPSDRFSAERPEGSISTLTIQRTEQRDSAMYRCASSPWVAGGTDTQYFGPGTRLTVL.

The chain links TRBV12-5 to TRBJ1-5; 7 bases align to TRBD1. CDR1 is LGHNT, CDR2 FRNRAP, per germline. V lost 3 bases, J lost 2 bases, and 4 bases stayed unmatched. The CDR3 loop spans 15 amino acids. CDR3 bases: TGTGCTAGTGGTTTCAACAGGGGACGCAATCAGCCCCAGCATTTT. It encodes CASGFNRGRNQPQHF.

The chain recombines TRBV11-2 with TRBJ1-2; D perhaps matches TRBD1 (6 bases). Trimming removed 3 bases from V and 13 bases from J, with 18 bases in between. This CDR3 is 13 amino acids long. Germline V gene lookup returns CDR1 SGHAT and CDR2 FQNNGV. The CDR3 here is CASSFSRGRGGTF. The CDR3 DNA reads as TGTGCCAGCAGCTTTAGCAGGGGCCGCGGGGGCACCTTC.

V and J are TRBV7-6 and TRBJ2-3, with TRBD1 as a possible D gene (7 bases). CDR3 length: 16 residues. Germline-derived CDR1 and CDR2 are SGHVS and FNYEAQ. Trimming shortened V by 5 bases and J by 2 bases, and 17 bases separated the two germline ends. The CDR3 DNA follows: TGTGCCAGCAGCGAGACAGGGACTGTCTTCACAGATACGCAGTATTTT. As protein: CASSETGTVFTDTQYF.

The chain is built from TRBV5-1 and TRBJ1-2; tentatively, D is TRBD1 (6 bases). From germline, CDR1 is SGHRS and CDR2 YFSETQ. This CDR3 is 14 amino acids long. With 5 bases removed from V and 5 bases from J, the gap between germline ends came to 16 bases. The CDR3 DNA reads as TGCGCCAGCAGTTCTGACAGGTCGGGGTATGGCTACACCTTC. Translation gives CASSSDRSGYGYTF.

This rearrangement joins TRBV9 to TRBJ1-2, with D possibly TRBD1 on 6 matching bases. Germline assignment: CDR1 SGDLS and CDR2 YYNGEE. The CDR3 loop spans 13 amino acids. V was shortened by 8 bases and J by 9 bases, with 20 bases between the two germline ends. The chain's CDR3 is CARASRPGGCYTF. The CDR3 nucleotides read TGTGCCAGGGCGAGTCGGCCGGGGGGCTGCTACACCTTC.

This chain joins TRBV27 and TRBJ2-7; 10 nucleotides match TRBD1. CDR3 length: 17 amino acids. Germline assignment: CDR1 MNHEY and CDR2 SMNVEV (reference sequence). V was clipped by 4 bases and J by 0 bases; unmatched bases: 9. The CDR3 DNA sequence: TGTGCCAGCAGTTCAGTCTTCGGGGACAGGGGCTCCTACGAGCAGTACTTC. Protein product: CASSSVFGDRGSYEQYF.

The chain combines TRBV5-1 with TRBJ2-1, with 11 bases that match TRBD1. The germline V gene encodes CDR1 SGHRS and CDR2 YFSETQ. The ends lost 4 bases at V and 4 bases at J; junction bases unmatched: 10. This CDR3 comprises 17 residues. The CDR3 sequence: CASSPVVGQGGYNEQFF. In DNA form, the CDR3 reads TGCGCCAGCAGCCCGGTGGTGGGACAGGGGGGATACAATGAGCAGTTCTTC. Full variable domain (missing parts from reference TRBV5-1 and TRBJ2-1): KAGVTQTPRYLIKTRGQQVTLSCSPISGHRSVSWYQQTPGQGLQFLFEYFSETQRNKGNFPGRFSGRQFSNSRSEMNVSTLELGDSALYLCASSPVVGQGGYNEQFFGPGTRLTVL.

This clone has only one observation. In the same sample, other DNA sequences code for this CDR3. The rearrangement joins TRBV6-1 to TRBJ2-3, with 10 nucleotides matching TRBD2. The germline V gene has CDR1 MNHNS and CDR2 SASEGT. The CDR3 totals 14 residues. The V segment lost 4 bases and the J segment 3 bases; nucleotides outside the gene matches: 1. The CDR3 DNA is TGTGCCAGCAGTGTGACTAGCGGGACAGATACGCAGTATTTT. Amino acids: CASSVTSGTDTQYF.

The chain joins TRBV6-5 to TRBJ2-1; possible D gene TRBD1, 6 bases. Trimming took off 9 bases at V and 3 bases at J, with 15 bases between the two ends. CDR3 length: 14 amino acids. Per germline, CDR1 MNHEY and CDR2 SVGAGI. CDR3 bases: TGTGCCAGTAGATCCGTCAGGGGCTACAATGAGCAGTTCTTC. Its translation: CASRSVRGYNEQFF.

In regard to this clone: The germline gene is not matched at one end of the junction; a read error may be the cause. This chain joins TRBV2 and TRBJ1-2, with 7 bases identical to TRBD1. Germline values: CDR1 SNHLY, CDR2 FYNNEI. This CDR3 comprises 10 residues. The CDR3 loop is CASSGGQETF. DNA of the CDR3: TGTGCCAGCAGTGGAGGACAGGAGACGTTC.